Listed here are 3 T cell receptor beta chains from one sample, sequenced in a study of naive and memory T cell subsets. An equimolar mix of two oligonucleotides served as the beta constant-region primer for TRBC1 and TRBC2. Ligated cDNA was amplified by four rounds of PCR with nested alpha and beta constant-region primers and SP2. Each CDR3 protein is one row after TCRdb ran MiXCR on the UMI-ligation and nested PCR reads. This sample has some 110,000 distinct CDR3 sequences, with 36% found just once. Sequenced input: central memory CD4+ T cells from blood. The receptors were gathered from a human donor in good health.

This sequence joins TRBV7-2 and TRBJ2-1; TRBD2 matches at 11 bases. The CDR3 runs 17 residues. CDR1 SGHTA and CDR2 FQGNSA come from the germline V gene. With 6 bases clipped from V and 10 bases from J, the junction kept 17 bases outside the gene matches. In DNA, the CDR3 is TGTGCCAGCAGGCCAGACCAACCTAGCGGGAGGATCGGAGAGCAGTTCTTC. It encodes CASRPDQPSGRIGEQFF.

This clonotype was seen more than once but under ten times. The J gene is TRBJ1-1, the V gene TRBV29-1; the match to TRBD1 covers 7 bases. V shed 7 bases and J 0 bases; nucleotides not matched to a gene: 8. This CDR3 has 14 residues. Germline values: CDR1 SQVTM, CDR2 ANQGSEA. The CDR3 DNA follows: TGCAGCGGCGACCGACAGGGCCTGAACACTGAAGCTTTCTTT. Residues: CSGDRQGLNTEAFF.

The sample holds a few counts of this clonotype. V and J are TRBV7-8 and TRBJ2-7; D is possibly TRBD2 (6 bases). The CDR3 sequence is 13 residues long. Germline CDR1 reads SGHVS; CDR2 reads FQNEAQ. With 7 bases removed from V and 2 bases from J, the gap between germline ends came to 12 bases. CDR3 loop: CASMRGLAYEQYF. Here the CDR3 DNA reads TGTGCCAGCATGAGGGGACTCGCCTACGAGCAGTACTTC.